The 9 T cell receptor beta chains below come from one sample, sequenced in a study of cytomegalovirus exposure and HLA in healthy donors. PCR used 60 Vbeta primers and 13 Jbeta primers. Assay: immunoSEQ multiplex PCR; the TCRdb copy retains only in-frame clones and omits some. The table includes 200,000 to 250,000 clones, 75% to 90% detected once. Source material: PBMCs. Receptors were obtained from a woman in her late teens or twenties in good health and CMV-seronegative.

The chain is built from TRBV11-3 and TRBJ1-1; D gene ambiguous. Germline loops: CDR1 SGHNT, CDR2 YENEEA. The V gene lost 3 bases and the J gene lost 1 base, with 6 bases spanning the gap. The CDR3 covers 13 residues. As DNA, the CDR3 is TGTGCCAGCAGCTTTCAGGAGAACACTGAAGCTTTCTTT. Translated: CASSFQENTEAFF.

Note on this clone: Other nucleotide sequences in the sample specify the same CDR3. This chain joins TRBV5-4 and TRBJ1-4; D ambiguous. The V gene's germline CDR1 is SGHNT and CDR2 YYREEE (reference sequence). The ends were cut back, 4 bases at V and 0 bases at J, with 10 bases in the middle. This CDR3 has 15 amino acids. CDR3 residues: CASSPTGATNEKLFF. Written as DNA, the CDR3 is TGTGCCAGCAGCCCGACCGGAGCAACTAATGAAAAACTGTTTTTT.

V is TRBV18 and J is TRBJ1-1; 8 bases fit TRBD1. The CDR3 runs 15 residues. The germline V gene encodes CDR1 KGHSH and CDR2 LQKENI. Losses at the gene ends were 3 bases for V and 0 bases for J; bases not matched to a gene: 3. The CDR3 region has the DNA TGTGCCAGCTCACCTAGGACAGGGATGAACACTGAAGCTTTCTTT. Translated: CASSPRTGMNTEAFF.

The gene calls are TRBV19 and TRBJ2-2, with 9 nucleotides matching TRBD1. This CDR3 region has 15 residues. V shed 1 base and J 9 bases; nucleotides not matched to a gene: 6. Germline V gene lookup returns CDR1 LNHDA and CDR2 SQIVND (reference sequence). CDR3 sequence: CASSIATGGFRELFF. As DNA, the CDR3 is TGTGCCAGTAGTATAGCCACAGGGGGCTTCAGGGAGCTGTTTTTT.

The J gene is TRBJ2-5, the V gene TRBV14; 8 nucleotides line up with TRBD1. Trimming removed 0 bases from V and 5 bases from J; junction bases left unmatched: 8. CDR3 length: 16 residues. The germline gives CDR1 SGHDN, CDR2 FVKESK. The CDR3 coding sequence is TGTGCCAGCAGCCAAGATTTCGACAGGGGATCCGAGACCCAGTACTTC. Its translation: CASSQDFDRGSETQYF.

The table lists this clone with a count of one. The chain employs TRBV6-5 and TRBJ1-2; D unresolved. Germline V lookup: CDR1 MNHEY, CDR2 SVGAGI. V was shortened by 5 bases and J by 1 base, with 8 bases between the two germline ends. CDR3 length equals 13 residues. The CDR3 region has the DNA TGTGCCAGCAGTCCTCAGTATAACTATGGCTACACCTTC. Translating gives CASSPQYNYGYTF.

The count of this clone is one. V usage is TRBV5-1 and J usage is TRBJ2-1, with D maybe TRBD2 (5 bases). The V end lost 6 bases, the J end lost 1 base, and 17 bases lay between the germline ends. The germline CDR1 and CDR2 sequences are SGHRS and YFSETQ. The CDR3 length is 16 residues. CDR3 DNA sequence: TGCGCCAGCAAAGGGCGGGCCACTTCTTCCTACAATGAGCAGTTCTTC. It codes for CASKGRATSSYNEQFF.

This clone was found once. The chain couples TRBV7-2 to TRBJ2-5; the D is unclear. V was cut by 2 bases and J by 5 bases, with 9 bases left in between. Germline V CDR1 and CDR2: SGHTA, FQGNSA. CDR3 size: 13 residues. The CDR3, as DNA: TGTGCCAGCAGCTTAACTAAGGCGGAGACCCAGTACTTC. It encodes CASSLTKAETQYF. The complete variable domain, with remaining parts taken from reference TRBV7-2 and TRBJ2-5, reads GAGVSQSPSNKVTEKGKDVELRCDPISGHTALYWYRQSLGQGLEFLIYFQGNSAPDKSGLPSDRFSAERTGGSVSTLTIQRTQQEDSAVYLCASSLTKAETQYFGPGTRLLVL.

This clone was recorded only once. The CDR3 DNA reads TGTGCCAGCAGCCTTAGCGGGGGGAACGAGCAGTACTTC. Translation: CASSLSGGNEQYF. The chain recombines TRBV7-8 with TRBJ2-7, with TRBD2 matching over 10 bases. Germline-derived CDR1 and CDR2 are SGHVS and FQNEAQ. This CDR3 spans 13 amino acids. The J segment lost 5 bases and the V segment lost 5 bases, leaving 3 bases of the junction unmatched.